This entry lists 10 T cell receptor beta chains sequenced from one sample in a study of T cell responses to AZD1222 COVID-19 vaccine. The data were produced by immunoSEQ multiplex PCR, yet TCRdb's version contains in-frame clones alone and is incomplete. In the table there are 96,000 or so clones, approximately 90% of which are singletons. Sequenced here: peripheral blood, sampled on day 0 of AZD1222 vaccination. These receptors came from an adult in good health.

The chain has TRBV3-1 (or the pseudogene TRBV3-2) and TRBJ1-4; 10 nucleotides match TRBD1. V trimming: 4 bases; J trimming: 8 bases; junction bases outside the gene matches: 4. This CDR3 region has 14 residues. CDR1 LGHDT and CDR2 YNNKEL come from the germline V gene (reference sequence). CDR3 in DNA: TGTGCCAGCAGCCGGGACAGGGGTCGGGAAAAACTGTTTTTT. As protein: CASSRDRGREKLFF.

This clone was seen only once. This chain uses TRBV15 with TRBJ1-6; D remains ambiguous. This CDR3 is built from 13 residues. The V end was cut by 3 bases, the J end by 13 bases, with 13 bases between. From germline, CDR1 is LNHNV and CDR2 YYDKDF (reference sequence). The CDR3 sequence: CATSSQRSRPLHF. The DNA of the CDR3 is TGTGCCACCAGCAGCCAACGGAGCAGGCCCCTCCACTTT.

V is TRBV10-1 and J is TRBJ1-1; 11 bases are a match to TRBD1. This CDR3 is built from 16 residues. The trim removed 0 bases at V and 4 bases at J, leaving 4 bases unmatched. The V gene's germline CDR1 is WNHNN and CDR2 SYGVQD (reference sequence). Here the CDR3 DNA reads TGCGCCAGCAGTGAGTCGGGGACAGGGGGTAGCACTGAAGCTTTCTTT. This codes for CASSESGTGGSTEAFF.

V usage is TRBV2 and J usage is TRBJ2-7; TRBD1 matches 11 bases. Germline CDR1 reads SNHLY; CDR2 reads FYNNEI. V shed 6 bases and J 4 bases; nucleotides not matched to a gene: 2. This CDR3 spans 13 amino acids. The CDR3 bases are TGTGCCAGCAGGGGACAGGGGGAATACGAGCAGTACTTC. Its translation: CASRGQGEYEQYF.

This clone showed up just a few times. V is TRBV11-2 and J is TRBJ2-2, with TRBD1 identical over 9 bases. The trim removed 5 bases at V and 4 bases at J, leaving 8 bases unmatched. Germline assignment: CDR1 SGHAT and CDR2 FQNNGV. The length of the CDR3 is 16 residues. CDR3 protein: CASSRAGTGITGELFF. DNA of the CDR3: TGTGCCAGCAGCCGGGCCGGGACAGGGATCACCGGGGAGCTGTTTTTT. Full variable domain (missing parts from reference TRBV11-2 and TRBJ2-2): EAGVAQSPRYKIIEKRQSVAFWCNPISGHATLYWYQQILGQGPKLLIQFQNNGVVDDSQLPKDRFSAERLKGVDSTLKIQPAKLEDSAVYLCASSRAGTGITGELFFGEGSRLTVL.

In this sample, this clone turned up once. The rearrangement uses TRBV19 and TRBJ2-5; TRBD2 aligns across 7 bases. The germline gives CDR1 LNHDA, CDR2 SQIVND (reference sequence). The V and J ends lost 3 bases and 4 bases, in that order; junction bases with no gene match: 5. This CDR3 has 14 residues. The CDR3 DNA reads as TGTGCCAGTAGTATTGACGGACTAGGAGAGACCCAGTACTTC. Translated: CASSIDGLGETQYF.

The genes are TRBV29-1 and TRBJ1-2; 7 bases line up with TRBD1. Germline loops: CDR1 SQVTM, CDR2 ANQGSEA. J was trimmed by 0 bases and V by 4 bases; bases with no gene match: 11. The CDR3 runs 16 residues. CDR3 protein: CSVGRDSQGANYGYTF. Here the CDR3 DNA reads TGCAGCGTTGGCCGGGACAGCCAAGGGGCTAACTATGGCTACACCTTC. Drawing the rest from reference TRBV29-1 and TRBJ1-2, the complete variable domain is SAVISQKPSRDICQRGTSLTIQCQVDSQVTMMFWYRQQPGQSLTLIATANQGSEATYESGFVIDKFPISRPNLTFSTLTVSNMSPEDSSIYLCSVGRDSQGANYGYTFGSGTRLTVV.

The chain joins TRBV6-2 or TRBV6-3 to TRBJ1-6, with TRBD1 matching 7 bases. The CDR3 loop spans 14 amino acids. After removal of 2 bases from V and 9 bases from J, the junction contained 4 bases not matched to a gene. Germline V gene lookup returns CDR1 MNHEY and CDR2 SVGEGT. The CDR3 region has the DNA TGTGCCAGCAGTTACGAGACAGGGAGTTCACCCCTCCACTTT. This gives the protein CASSYETGSSPLHF.

This chain joins TRBV15 and TRBJ1-1; D gene ambiguous. Trimming took 4 bases from V and 4 from J, leaving 13 bases between them. The germline V gene encodes CDR1 LNHNV and CDR2 YYDKDF (reference sequence). The CDR3 has 14 amino acids. Written as DNA, the CDR3 is TGTGCCACCAGCAATAGACCCCCGGGCACTGAAGCTTTCTTT. This sequence encodes CATSNRPPGTEAFF.

The table lists this clone with a few counts. The V call is TRBV19, the J call TRBJ1-2, with a weak D call TRBD1 (5 bases). The germline V gene has CDR1 LNHDA and CDR2 SQIVND (reference sequence). There are 15 residues in the CDR3. V lost 1 base to trimming and J lost 4 bases, with 13 bases between them. In nucleotides, the CDR3 is TGTGCCAGTAGTATAGTTACCGGGACGGTCTATGGCTACACCTTC. It yields the protein CASSIVTGTVYGYTF.